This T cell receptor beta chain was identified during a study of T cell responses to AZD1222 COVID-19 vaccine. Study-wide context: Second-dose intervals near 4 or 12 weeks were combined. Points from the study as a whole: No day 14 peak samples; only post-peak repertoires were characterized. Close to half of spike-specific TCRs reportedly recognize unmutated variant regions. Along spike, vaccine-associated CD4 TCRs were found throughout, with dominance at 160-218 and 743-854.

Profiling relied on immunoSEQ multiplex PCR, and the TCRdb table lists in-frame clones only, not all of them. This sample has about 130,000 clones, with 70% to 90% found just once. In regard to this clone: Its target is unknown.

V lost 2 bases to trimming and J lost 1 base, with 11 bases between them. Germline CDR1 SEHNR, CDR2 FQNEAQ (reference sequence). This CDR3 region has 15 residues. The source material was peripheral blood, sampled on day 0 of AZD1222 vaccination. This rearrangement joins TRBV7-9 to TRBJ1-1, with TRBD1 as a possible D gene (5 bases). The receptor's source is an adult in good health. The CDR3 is CASSLRLGENTEAFF. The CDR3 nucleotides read TGTGCCAGCAGCTTACGTCTGGGGGAGAACACTGAAGCTTTCTTT.